The 12 T cell receptor beta chains listed next were all sequenced from one sample in a study of cytomegalovirus exposure and HLA in healthy donors. This PCR relied on a set of 60 Vbeta primers and 13 Jbeta primers. Measured with immunoSEQ multiplex PCR; TCRdb has only the in-frame clones, and not every one. The sample lists 200,000 or so clones; more than 65% were seen once. The sequenced material came from PBMCs. These receptors all come from a woman in her twenties or thirties in good health and CMV-seropositive.

This clone was observed once. The gene calls are TRBV29-1 and TRBJ2-7, with 8 bases that match TRBD2. Germline loops: CDR1 SQVTM, CDR2 ANQGSEA. With V trimmed by 5 bases and J by 1 base, 4 bases remained unmatched. The CDR3 totals 13 residues. In DNA form, the CDR3 reads TGCAGCGTTCCGGGACTAGGGTCCTACGAGCAGTACTTC. It is translated as CSVPGLGSYEQYF.

This clone appeared a single time. J is TRBJ1-2 and V is TRBV6-1; 8 bases are shared with TRBD1. J gave up 5 bases and V 2 bases, and 7 bases lay outside the gene matches. This CDR3 comprises 15 residues. In germline, CDR1 is MNHNS, CDR2 SASEGT. The CDR3 DNA reads as TGTGCCAGCAGTGAACTCGGCCAGGGGGCTTATGGCTACACCTTC. Amino acid sequence: CASSELGQGAYGYTF.

This clone was picked up one time. This sequence joins TRBV5-6 and TRBJ1-2; no clear D. The CDR3 has 11 residues. V was cut by 3 bases and J by 4 bases, with 4 bases left in between. Germline CDR1 and CDR2: SGHDT and YYEEEE. CDR3 sequence: CASSWSYGYTF. CDR3 coding DNA: TGTGCCAGCAGCTGGAGCTATGGCTACACCTTC.

This clone occurred a few times. This chain connects TRBV6-4 to TRBJ2-3, with 10 bases matching TRBD1. The CDR3 has 15 amino acids. V shed 5 bases, J shed 2 bases, and the junction held 4 bases outside the gene matches. Germline V gene sequence: CDR1 MRHNA, CDR2 SNTAGT. DNA of the CDR3: TGTGCCAGCAGTCGAAGACAGGGGGCCACAGATACGCAGTATTTT. Protein product: CASSRRQGATDTQYF.

V gene TRBV6-4 combines with J gene TRBJ2-3; D is perhaps TRBD1 (6 bases). V was cut by 3 bases and J by 4 bases, with 14 bases left in between. CDR3 length: 15 amino acids. Germline V CDR1 and CDR2: MRHNA, SNTAGT. CDR3 residues: CASSEGPGVPDTQYF. CDR3 sequence (DNA): TGTGCCAGCAGTGAGGGCCCAGGGGTCCCAGATACGCAGTATTTT.

V usage is TRBV11-2 and J usage is TRBJ2-7; D may be TRBD1 (6 bases). V shed 6 bases and J shed 5 bases, with 20 bases lying between them. CDR1 and CDR2 from the germline V gene are SGHAT and FQNNGV. The CDR3 is 15 amino acids. CDR3 nucleotides: TGTGCCAGCAGTCTTAGGGGCCAGGGGTTCGACGAGCAGTACTTC. Translated, it gives CASSLRGQGFDEQYF.

The chain couples TRBV19 to TRBJ1-2, with 11 bases fitting TRBD1. Germline trimming cut 5 bases from V and 7 bases from J; bases unmatched to any gene: 9. Looked up from germline, CDR1 is LNHDA and CDR2 is SQIVND (reference sequence). CDR3 size: 15 residues. For the CDR3, the DNA is TGTGCCAGTAGTCCTAAGGACAGGGGGCCTGCTGGCTACACCTTC. This translates into CASSPKDRGPAGYTF.

The V call is TRBV11-3, the J call TRBJ1-1; D call uncertain. V was trimmed by 1 base and J by 3 bases, leaving 9 bases between them. This CDR3 spans 14 amino acids. From germline, CDR1 is SGHNT and CDR2 YENEEA. CDR3 nucleotides: TGTGCCAGCAGCTTAGGGGAGGGTTACACTGAAGCTTTCTTT. This translates into CASSLGEGYTEAFF. Based on the CDR3 plus reference TRBV11-3 and TRBJ1-1, the full variable domain is EAGVVQSPRYKIIEKKQPVAFWCNPISGHNTLYWYLQNLGQGPELLIRYENEEAVDDSQLPKDRFSAERLKGVDSTLKIQPAELGDSAVYLCASSLGEGYTEAFFGQGTRLTVV.

The chain employs TRBV29-1 and TRBJ1-5; TRBD1 matches at 8 bases. V lost 5 bases, J lost 1 base, and 1 base stayed unmatched. There are 13 residues in the CDR3. Germline lookup yields CDR1 SQVTM and CDR2 ANQGSEA. The CDR3 protein is CSVRTGSNQPQHF. In DNA, the CDR3 is TGCAGCGTTAGGACAGGGAGCAATCAGCCCCAGCATTTT. Complete variable domain (other parts from reference TRBV29-1 and TRBJ1-5): SAVISQKPSRDICQRGTSLTIQCQVDSQVTMMFWYRQQPGQSLTLIATANQGSEATYESGFVIDKFPISRPNLTFSTLTVSNMSPEDSSIYLCSVRTGSNQPQHFGDGTRLSIL.

V usage is TRBV27 and J usage is TRBJ2-7; D possibly corresponds to TRBD2 (7 bases). From germline, CDR1 is MNHEY and CDR2 SMNVEV (reference sequence). V dropped 4 bases and J dropped 10 bases, with 26 bases sitting between them. There are 16 residues in the CDR3. The CDR3 nucleotides are TGTGCCAGCAGTTCCCTTATTGGGGCGGGGGCCCAGGTACAGTACTTC. This codes for CASSSLIGAGAQVQYF.

This rearrangement joins TRBV6-6 to TRBJ2-1; unclear D gene. CDR3 length: 14 residues. V was trimmed by 2 bases and J by 8 bases, leaving 13 bases between them. CDR1 and CDR2 from the germline V gene are MNHNY and SVGAGI (reference sequence). CDR3 residues: CASSYRSEGDEQFF. The CDR3 DNA is TGTGCCAGCAGTTACCGCAGCGAAGGCGATGAGCAGTTCTTC.

The chain is built from TRBV19 and TRBJ1-1; 9 bases align to TRBD1. Germline assignment: CDR1 LNHDA and CDR2 SQIVND (reference sequence). The CDR3 sequence is 16 residues long. The junction had 13 bases not matched to a gene; V was cut back by 5 bases and J by 6 bases. CDR3 DNA: TGTGCCAGTAGTCAATGGGACAGGGACCTTTCGGCTGAAGCTTTCTTT. This codes for CASSQWDRDLSAEAFF.